The present T cell receptor (beta chain) was sequenced within a study of blood T cell repertoires in COVID-19. Study at large: Samples came from the United States, Italy and Spain, spanning acute and convalescent COVID-19. From T cells, B-cell-depleted T cells, or PBMCs came the material, which was cDNA or gDNA.

This clone was counted a few times. Authors' methods: Reference gene primers were amplified, and this amplification served to estimate nucleated cell counts. Profiled with immunoSEQ multiplex PCR; TCRdb holds only in-frame clones, not every one. That table is the source of V, J and clone size, and D and trimming were worked out from the DNA. The sample has 140,000 to 150,000 clones, roughly 86% seen once. CDR1 and CDR2 from the germline V gene are SGHAT and FQNNGV. V was shortened by 2 bases and J by 15 bases, with 17 bases between the two germline ends. The CDR3 is 13 amino acids. The sequencing sample was made of peripheral blood. This chain uses TRBV11-2 with TRBJ2-1; D is ambiguous. This receptor was identified in a human donor in a cohort sampled during active COVID-19. In nucleotides, the CDR3 is TGTGCCAGCAGCTTAAGGCAAGGTCTAGTGAGGTTCTTC. Amino acids: CASSLRQGLVRFF.